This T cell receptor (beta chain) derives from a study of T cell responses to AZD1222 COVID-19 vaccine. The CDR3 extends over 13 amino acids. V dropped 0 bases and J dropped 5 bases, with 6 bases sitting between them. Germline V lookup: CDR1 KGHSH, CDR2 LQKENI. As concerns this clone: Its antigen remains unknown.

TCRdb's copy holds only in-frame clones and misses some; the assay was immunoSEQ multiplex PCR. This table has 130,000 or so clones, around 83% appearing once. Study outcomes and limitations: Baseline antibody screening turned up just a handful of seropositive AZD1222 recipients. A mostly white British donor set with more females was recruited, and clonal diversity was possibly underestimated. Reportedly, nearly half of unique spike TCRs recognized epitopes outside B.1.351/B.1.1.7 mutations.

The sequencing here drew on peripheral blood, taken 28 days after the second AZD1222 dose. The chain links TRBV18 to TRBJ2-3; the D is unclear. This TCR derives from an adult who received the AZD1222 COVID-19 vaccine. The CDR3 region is CASSPPGIDTQYF. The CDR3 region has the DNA TGTGCCAGCTCACCACCGGGAATAGATACGCAGTATTTT.